One sample yielded the 20 T cell receptor beta chains listed below, sequenced in a study of T cell responses to AZD1222 COVID-19 vaccine. The data were produced by immunoSEQ multiplex PCR, yet TCRdb's version contains in-frame clones alone and is incomplete. The profile shows approximately 190,000 clones, 75% to 90% of them singletons. Source: peripheral blood, taken on day 0 of MenACWY control vaccination. All receptors come from an adult in good health.

The rearrangement links TRBV9 to TRBJ2-2; D gene unclear. CDR1 is SGDLS and CDR2 is YYNGEE in the germline V gene. The CDR3 extends over 16 amino acids. The V gene lost 3 bases and the J gene lost 7 bases, with 19 bases spanning the gap. The DNA for the CDR3 is TGTGCCAGCAGCGAGGTGGAGCGCCCGAGAGGCGGGGAGCTGTTTTTT. This sequence encodes CASSEVERPRGGELFF.

The chain carries TRBV30 and TRBJ1-5; D remains ambiguous. The germline V gene has CDR1 GTSNPN and CDR2 SVGIG (reference sequence). The CDR3 consists of 13 residues. V lost 3 bases and J lost 5, with 11 bases in between. The CDR3 nucleotides read TGTGCCTGGAGCCTGAGTCGGGATCAGCCCCAGCATTTT. As protein: CAWSLSRDQPQHF.

V and J are TRBV4-1 and TRBJ2-1, with D uncertain. Germline assignment: CDR1 MGHRA and CDR2 YSYEKL. The length of the CDR3 is 13 residues. The V gene lost 0 bases and the J gene lost 6 bases, with 6 bases spanning the gap. The CDR3 loop reads CASSQDPSNEQFF. The CDR3 DNA reads as TGCGCCAGCAGCCAAGATCCTTCCAATGAGCAGTTCTTC.

This chain connects TRBV10-1 to TRBJ2-7, with 8 bases that match TRBD2. V trimming: 10 bases; J trimming: 0 bases; junction bases outside the gene matches: 14. CDR3 length: 16 amino acids. Per the germline V gene, CDR1 is WNHNN and CDR2 is SYGVQD (reference sequence). The CDR3: CATYEGSGRGSYEQYF. In nucleotides, the CDR3 is TGCGCCACCTATGAGGGGAGCGGGAGAGGCTCCTACGAGCAGTACTTC.

The chain joins TRBV19 to TRBJ1-5; tentatively, D is TRBD1 (6 bases). Germline V gene lookup returns CDR1 LNHDA and CDR2 SQIVND (reference sequence). This CDR3 is built from 15 residues. Trimming took off 8 bases at V and 6 bases at J, with 20 bases between the two ends. This CDR3 reads CASSSESLGAQPQHF. For the CDR3, the DNA is TGTGCCAGTTCGTCGGAAAGCCTGGGGGCTCAGCCCCAGCATTTT.

This clone is a singleton in its sample. This rearrangement joins TRBV6-5 to TRBJ2-7; 9 bases match TRBD2. J was trimmed by 2 bases and V by 0 bases; bases with no gene match: 2. This CDR3 contains 15 residues. Germline loops: CDR1 MNHEY, CDR2 SVGAGI. CDR3 residues: CASSYSREGTYEQYF. CDR3 in DNA: TGTGCCAGCAGTTACTCGCGGGAGGGGACCTACGAGCAGTACTTC.

Concerning this clone: Other nucleotide sequences from this sample produce the same CDR3. The chain links TRBV6-5 to TRBJ2-6, with D unclear. CDR1 MNHEY and CDR2 SVGAGI come from the germline V gene. The CDR3 sequence is 14 residues long. The V and J ends lost 4 bases and 0 bases respectively, with 4 bases between them. CDR3: CASSLSSGANVLTF. In DNA, the CDR3 is TGTGCCAGCAGTTTAAGCTCTGGGGCCAACGTCCTGACTTTC.

This clone was seen a few times. This chain links TRBV19 with TRBJ2-1, with D uncertain. Trimming stripped 5 bases from V and 3 bases from J, with 14 bases between. Germline V gene data show CDR1 as LNHDA and CDR2 as SQIVND (reference sequence). This CDR3 region has 15 residues. CDR3 in DNA: TGTGCCAGTAGTCCTGACCGCTCGTTCTACAATGAGCAGTTCTTC. Protein: CASSPDRSFYNEQFF.

This clone has only a few counts. This chain links TRBV19 with TRBJ2-3; D is unresolved. Germline CDR1 LNHDA, CDR2 SQIVND (reference sequence). This CDR3 is built from 14 residues. With 5 bases removed from V and 0 bases from J, the gap between germline ends came to 9 bases. CDR3 in amino acids: CASSRVGSTDTQYF. CDR3 DNA sequence: TGTGCCAGTAGTCGAGTAGGAAGCACAGATACGCAGTATTTT.

This clone was counted a single time. V usage is TRBV29-1 and J usage is TRBJ2-2, with D perhaps assigned TRBD1 or TRBD2 (5 bases each). CDR3 length: 13 residues. CDR1 SQVTM and CDR2 ANQGSEA come from the germline V gene. V was cut by 6 bases and J by 3 bases, with 11 bases left in between. CDR3: CSVRDGDTGELFF. CDR3 nucleotides: TGCAGCGTCCGGGACGGAGACACCGGGGAGCTGTTTTTT.

The rearrangement uses TRBV24-1 and TRBJ1-5, with 8 bases aligning to TRBD1. Germline V gene lookup returns CDR1 KGHDR and CDR2 SFDVKD. V lost 4 bases to trimming and J lost 5 bases; unmatched junction nucleotides: 9. This CDR3 comprises 16 residues. The CDR3 nucleotides are TGTGCCACCAGTGACTCTGACAGGGGAGGACATCAGCCCCAGCATTTT. This gives the protein CATSDSDRGGHQPQHF.

The gene calls are TRBV15 and TRBJ1-1; a weak D match, TRBD1 (5 bases). Between the trimmed V and J ends, which lost 2 bases and 4 bases, there was a span of 8 bases. The germline CDR1 and CDR2 sequences are LNHNV and YYDKDF (reference sequence). The CDR3 is 13 amino acids. For the CDR3, the DNA is TGTGCCACCAGCAGAAAAGGGGTCACTGAAGCTTTCTTT. As protein: CATSRKGVTEAFF.

The chain uses TRBV28 and TRBJ1-4; D is uncertain. Trimming removed 6 bases at V and 0 bases at J, with 11 bases between. The CDR3 length is 15 residues. The V gene's germline CDR1 is MDHEN and CDR2 SYDVKM. The CDR3 here is CASRKKTTTNEKLFF. CDR3 nucleotide sequence: TGTGCCAGCAGGAAAAAAACAACAACTAATGAAAAACTGTTTTTT.

For the CDR3, the DNA is TGTGCCAGCAGCTTAGACGGGCGGTACAATGAGCAGTTCTTC. Translation gives CASSLDGRYNEQFF. The chain uses TRBV11-2 and TRBJ2-1; D not resolved. Germline V CDR1 and CDR2: SGHAT, FQNNGV. There are 14 residues in the CDR3. V lost 0 bases, J lost 4 bases, and 7 bases lay in between.

This clone was seen just once. The genes are TRBV2 and TRBJ1-2, with a tentative D call TRBD1 (6 bases). Trimming left V 5 bases short and J 8 bases short, with 21 bases between. Per germline, CDR1 SNHLY and CDR2 FYNNEI. The CDR3 length is 15 residues. Here the CDR3 reads CASSRVDSSDRGYTF. For the CDR3, the DNA is TGTGCCAGCAGTCGAGTGGACAGCTCGGATCGGGGCTACACCTTC.

The CDR3 DNA reads TGTGCCAGCAGCTTAGCCAGGGCAGCCTACGAGCAGTACTTC. Protein sequence: CASSLARAAYEQYF. The chain recombines TRBV11-1 with TRBJ2-7, with a possible D match to TRBD1 (5 bases). From germline, CDR1 is SGHAT and CDR2 FQDESV (reference sequence). CDR3 length equals 14 residues. V lost 0 bases to trimming and J lost 2 bases, with 8 bases between them.

The chain carries TRBV19 and TRBJ1-4, with D perhaps TRBD1 (5 bases). The germline V gene has CDR1 LNHDA and CDR2 SQIVND (reference sequence). Trimming pared 6 bases from V and 3 bases from J, leaving 11 bases between. The CDR3 runs to 14 residues. CDR3 DNA sequence: TGTGCCAGTAGCCCCGGGGGGGCTAATGAAAAACTGTTTTTT. Its protein product is CASSPGGANEKLFF.

The rearrangement links TRBV14 to TRBJ2-7; no reliable D call. The V end lost 0 bases, the J end lost 3 bases, and 6 bases lay between the germline ends. Germline-derived CDR1 and CDR2 are SGHDN and FVKESK. CDR3 length: 13 amino acids. CDR3 amino acids: CASSQDMLYEQYF. The CDR3 DNA reads TGTGCCAGCAGCCAAGACATGCTCTACGAGCAGTACTTC.

The gene calls are TRBV28 and TRBJ1-5, with 8 nucleotides matching TRBD1. The CDR3 consists of 15 residues. Unmatched junction bases numbered 7, after V lost 4 bases and J lost 5 bases. CDR1 is MDHEN and CDR2 is SYDVKM in the germline V gene. CDR3 nucleotides: TGTGCCAGCAGTTCATACGGACAGGGTGATCAGCCCCAGCATTTT. It is translated as CASSSYGQGDQPQHF.

The genes are TRBV19 and TRBJ2-2; tentative D call: TRBD2 (7 bases). The V gene lost 9 bases and the J gene lost 4 bases, with 21 bases spanning the gap. The CDR3 spans 16 residues. The germline CDR1 and CDR2 sequences are LNHDA and SQIVND (reference sequence). The CDR3 DNA reads TGTGCCAGCAGAGGGGGGGGGCGACGGTCCACCGGGGAGCTGTTTTTT. Translating it yields CASRGGGRRSTGELFF.